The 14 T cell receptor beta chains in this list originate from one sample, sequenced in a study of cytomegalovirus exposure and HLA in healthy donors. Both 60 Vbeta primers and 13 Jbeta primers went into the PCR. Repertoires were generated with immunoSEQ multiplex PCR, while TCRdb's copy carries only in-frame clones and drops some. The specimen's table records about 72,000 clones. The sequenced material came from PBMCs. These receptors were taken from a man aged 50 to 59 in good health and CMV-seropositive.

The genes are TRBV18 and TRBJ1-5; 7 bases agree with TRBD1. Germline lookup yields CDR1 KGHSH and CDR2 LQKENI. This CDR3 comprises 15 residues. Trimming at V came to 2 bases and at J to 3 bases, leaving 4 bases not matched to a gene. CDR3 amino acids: CASSPGQGDNQPQHF. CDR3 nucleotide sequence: TGTGCCAGCTCACCAGGGCAGGGGGACAATCAGCCCCAGCATTTT.

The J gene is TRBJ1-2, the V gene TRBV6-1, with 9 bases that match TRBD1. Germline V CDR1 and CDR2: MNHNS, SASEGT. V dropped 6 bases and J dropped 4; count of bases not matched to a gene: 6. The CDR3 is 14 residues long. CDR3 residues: CASRRDRVSYGYTF. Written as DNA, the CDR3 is TGTGCCAGCAGGAGGGACAGGGTCTCCTATGGCTACACCTTC.

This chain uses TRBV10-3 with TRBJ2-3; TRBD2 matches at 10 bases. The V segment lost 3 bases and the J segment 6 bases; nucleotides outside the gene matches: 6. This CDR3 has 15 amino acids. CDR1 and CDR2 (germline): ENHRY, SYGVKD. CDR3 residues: CAISDRLAGVDTQYF. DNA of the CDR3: TGTGCCATCAGTGACCGGCTAGCGGGAGTCGATACGCAGTATTTT.

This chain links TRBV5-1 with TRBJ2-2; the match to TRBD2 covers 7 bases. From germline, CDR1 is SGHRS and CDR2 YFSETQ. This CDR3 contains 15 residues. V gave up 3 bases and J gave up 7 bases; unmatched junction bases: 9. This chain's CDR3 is CASSWGREEIGELFF. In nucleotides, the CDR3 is TGCGCCAGCAGCTGGGGACGGGAGGAAATCGGGGAGCTGTTTTTT.

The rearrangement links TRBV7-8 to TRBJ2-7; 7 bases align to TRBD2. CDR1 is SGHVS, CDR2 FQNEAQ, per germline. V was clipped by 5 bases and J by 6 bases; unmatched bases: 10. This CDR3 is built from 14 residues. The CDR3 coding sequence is TGTGCCAGCAGCACCGGGGGGATCGTGGGCGAGCAGTACGTC. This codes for CASSTGGIVGEQYV.

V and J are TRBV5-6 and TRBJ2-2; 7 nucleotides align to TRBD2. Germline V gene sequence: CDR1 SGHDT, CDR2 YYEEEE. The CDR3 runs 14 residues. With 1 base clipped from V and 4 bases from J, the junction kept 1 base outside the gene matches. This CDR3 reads CASSLRTSTGELFF. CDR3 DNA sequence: TGTGCCAGCAGCTTGAGGACTAGCACCGGGGAGCTGTTTTTT.

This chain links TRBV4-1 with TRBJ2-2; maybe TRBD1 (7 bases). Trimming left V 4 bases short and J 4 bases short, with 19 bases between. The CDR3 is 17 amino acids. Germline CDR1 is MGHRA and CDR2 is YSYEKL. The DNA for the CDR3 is TGCGCCAGCAGCCCAGGGGGGCGGGCGGGTAGCACCGGGGAGCTGTTTTTT. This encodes CASSPGGRAGSTGELFF.

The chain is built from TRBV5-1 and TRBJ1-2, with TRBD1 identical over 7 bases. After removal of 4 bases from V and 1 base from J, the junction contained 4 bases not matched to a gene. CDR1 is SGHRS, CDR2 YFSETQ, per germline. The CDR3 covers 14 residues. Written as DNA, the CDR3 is TGCGCCAGCAGCCCCCGGGACAGTAACTATGGCTACACCTTC. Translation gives CASSPRDSNYGYTF. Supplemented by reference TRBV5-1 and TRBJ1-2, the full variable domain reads KAGVTQTPRYLIKTRGQQVTLSCSPISGHRSVSWYQQTPGQGLQFLFEYFSETQRNKGNFPGRFSGRQFSNSRSEMNVSTLELGDSALYLCASSPRDSNYGYTFGSGTRLTVV.

CDR3 amino acids: CASSSGGGQVNTEAFF. The DNA for the CDR3 is TGTGCCAGTAGTTCGGGTGGGGGACAGGTGAACACTGAAGCTTTCTTT. J is TRBJ1-1 and V is TRBV19; 8 bases fit TRBD1. CDR3 size: 16 residues. CDR1 is LNHDA and CDR2 is SQIVND in the germline V gene (reference sequence). J lost 0 bases, V lost 5 bases, and 8 bases had no gene match.

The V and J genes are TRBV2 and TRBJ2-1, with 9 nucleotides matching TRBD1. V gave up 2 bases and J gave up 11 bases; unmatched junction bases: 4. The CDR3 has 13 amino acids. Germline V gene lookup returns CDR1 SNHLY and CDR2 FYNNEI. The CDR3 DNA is TGTGCCAGCAGTGAAACGGGACAGGGACAGCAGTTCTTC. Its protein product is CASSETGQGQQFF.

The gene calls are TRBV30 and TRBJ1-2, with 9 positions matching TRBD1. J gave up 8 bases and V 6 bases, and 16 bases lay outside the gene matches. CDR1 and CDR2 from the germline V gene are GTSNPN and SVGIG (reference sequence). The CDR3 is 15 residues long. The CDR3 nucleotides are TGTGCCTGTACGCCTGGCTGGGGACAGGGAGGAGGCTACACCTTC. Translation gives CACTPGWGQGGGYTF. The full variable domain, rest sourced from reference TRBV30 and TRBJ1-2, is SQTIHQWPATLVQPVGSPLSLECTVEGTSNPNLYWYRQAAGRGLQLLFYSVGIGQISSEVPQNLSASRPQDRQFILSSKKLLLSDSGFYLCACTPGWGQGGGYTFGSGTRLTVV.

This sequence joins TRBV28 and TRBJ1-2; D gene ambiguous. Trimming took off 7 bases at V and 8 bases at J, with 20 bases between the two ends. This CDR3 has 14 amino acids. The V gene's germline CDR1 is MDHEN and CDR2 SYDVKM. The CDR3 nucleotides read TGTGCCAGCACCCAGGCCGGTACCGGCTTGGGCTACACCTTC. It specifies CASTQAGTGLGYTF.

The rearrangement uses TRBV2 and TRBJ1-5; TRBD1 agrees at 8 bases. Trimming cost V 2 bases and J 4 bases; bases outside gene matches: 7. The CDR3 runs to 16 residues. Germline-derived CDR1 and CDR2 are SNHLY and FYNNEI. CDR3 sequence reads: CASSEKWGQANQPQHF. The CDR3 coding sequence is TGTGCCAGCAGTGAAAAGTGGGGACAGGCGAATCAGCCCCAGCATTTT.

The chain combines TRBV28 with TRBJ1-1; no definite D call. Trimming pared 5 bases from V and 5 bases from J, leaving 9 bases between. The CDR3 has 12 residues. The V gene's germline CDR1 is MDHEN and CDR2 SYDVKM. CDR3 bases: TGTGCCAGCAGTGTCCTAGAGACTGAAGCTTTCTTT. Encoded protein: CASSVLETEAFF.